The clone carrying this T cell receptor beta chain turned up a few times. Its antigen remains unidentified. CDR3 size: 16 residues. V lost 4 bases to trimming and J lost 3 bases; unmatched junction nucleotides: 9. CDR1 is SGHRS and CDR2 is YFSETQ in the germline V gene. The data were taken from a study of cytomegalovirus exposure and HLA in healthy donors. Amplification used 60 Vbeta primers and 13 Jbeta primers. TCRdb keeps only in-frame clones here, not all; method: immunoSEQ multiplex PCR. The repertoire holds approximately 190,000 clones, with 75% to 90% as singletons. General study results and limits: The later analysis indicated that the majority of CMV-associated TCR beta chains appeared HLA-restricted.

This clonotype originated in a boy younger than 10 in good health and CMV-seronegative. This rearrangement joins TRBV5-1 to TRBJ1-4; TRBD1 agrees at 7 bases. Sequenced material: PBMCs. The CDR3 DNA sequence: TGCGCCAGCAGCAGGGACCCACAGGGGTCTAATGAAAAACTGTTTTTT. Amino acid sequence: CASSRDPQGSNEKLFF.